The 17 T cell receptor beta chains presented below share a single source sample, sequenced in a study of regulatory dendritic cells for organ transplantation. Clones were read by immunoSEQ multiplex PCR, and TCRdb kept only the in-frame ones, dropping some. Of about 30,000 clones in the sample, approximately 79% were seen once. The source material was memory CD4+ T cells from blood. The subset is: CD45RO+ memory T cells. The source is a human donor in good health.

The chain links TRBV4-2 to TRBJ2-2, with no clear D. V was trimmed by 4 bases and J by 1 base, leaving 10 bases between them. From germline, CDR1 is LGHNA and CDR2 YNFKEQ. The CDR3 covers 15 residues. CDR3 region: CASSPPGVNTGELFF. DNA for the CDR3: TGTGCCAGCAGCCCGCCTGGGGTGAACACCGGGGAGCTGTTTTTT.

V is TRBV7-3 and J is TRBJ2-3; TRBD1 matches 10 bases. The CDR3 loop spans 14 amino acids. The V segment lost 5 bases and the J segment 6 bases; nucleotides outside the gene matches: 5. Germline V gene sequence: CDR1 SGHTA, CDR2 FQGTGA. CDR3 coding DNA: TGTGCCAGCAGCACCGGGACAGGGGAGGATACGCAGTATTTT. This gives the protein CASSTGTGEDTQYF.

This clone has a handful of counts. The chain links TRBV10-3 to TRBJ2-1; 9 nucleotides match TRBD2. This CDR3 spans 14 amino acids. Germline CDR1 reads ENHRY; CDR2 reads SYGVKD. Trimming took 8 bases from V and 6 from J; bases not matched to a gene: 8. CDR3 sequence reads: CAIEGAGGPNEQFF. The CDR3 DNA reads as TGTGCCATCGAAGGGGCGGGGGGGCCCAATGAGCAGTTCTTC.

The V call is TRBV28, the J call TRBJ2-7; 7 positions agree with TRBD2. The V segment lost 4 bases and the J segment 4 bases; nucleotides outside the gene matches: 13. CDR1 is MDHEN and CDR2 is SYDVKM in the germline V gene. The CDR3 length is 16 residues. The CDR3 DNA sequence: TGTGCCAGCAGTTCCGCCGAGGGCGGGAGATGGTACGAGCAGTACTTC. It translates to CASSSAEGGRWYEQYF.

The V and J genes are TRBV18 and TRBJ2-3; 7 nucleotides agree with TRBD2. Unmatched junction bases numbered 10, after V lost 0 bases and J lost 7 bases. Per the germline V gene, CDR1 is KGHSH and CDR2 is LQKENI. This CDR3 comprises 16 residues. The CDR3 protein is CASSPPGVAGENTQYF. CDR3 DNA: TGTGCCAGCTCACCACCGGGCGTTGCGGGAGAGAATACGCAGTATTTT.

This chain's CDR3 is CASGGWDRIGELFF. CDR3 DNA: TGTGCCAGTGGGGGGTGGGATCGCATCGGGGAGCTGTTTTTT. This rearrangement joins TRBV19 to TRBJ2-2, with a weak D call TRBD2 (6 bases). CDR1 LNHDA and CDR2 SQIVND come from the germline V gene (reference sequence). The CDR3 runs 14 residues. With 8 bases removed from V and 7 bases from J, the gap between germline ends came to 17 bases.

The chain has TRBV6-5 and TRBJ1-1; D might be TRBD1 (5 bases). The CDR3 length is 14 residues. Germline V gene data show CDR1 as MNHEY and CDR2 as SVGAGI. V was clipped by 6 bases and J by 5 bases, with 16 bases between them. The CDR3 DNA reads TGTGCCAGCAGGGCCCAGGGCTTCAGGACTGAAGCTTTCTTT. Encoded protein: CASRAQGFRTEAFF.

This clone came up once. This chain joins TRBV18 and TRBJ2-1; 9 nucleotides line up with TRBD1. The CDR3 is 14 amino acids. Germline-derived CDR1 and CDR2 are KGHSH and LQKENI. Trimming took 3 bases from V and 6 from J; bases not matched to a gene: 3. The CDR3 region has the DNA TGTGCCAGCTCACCTGACAGGGGGATCAATGAGCAGTTCTTC. Its protein product is CASSPDRGINEQFF.

The CDR3, as DNA: TGTGCCAGCAGTTACTCGATCAGATTAGGGAGAACTGAAGCTTTCTTT. Its protein is CASSYSIRLGRTEAFF. This chain uses TRBV6-5 with TRBJ1-1; D gene uncertain. Germline V CDR1 and CDR2: MNHEY, SVGAGI. Trimming left V 0 bases short and J 5 bases short, with 16 bases between. The CDR3 totals 16 residues.

The rearrangement joins TRBV4-2 to TRBJ2-5, with 11 bases that match TRBD2. Germline V CDR1 and CDR2: LGHNA, YNFKEQ. With 4 bases clipped from V and 5 bases from J, the junction kept 15 bases outside the gene matches. This CDR3 has 18 amino acids. CDR3: CASSPDPGLAVGEETQYF. DNA of the CDR3: TGTGCCAGCAGCCCAGATCCGGGACTAGCGGTAGGGGAGGAGACCCAGTACTTC.

The chain joins TRBV7-9 to TRBJ1-1, with 9 bases matching TRBD1. The CDR3 length is 14 residues. Looked up from germline, CDR1 is SEHNR and CDR2 is FQNEAQ (reference sequence). V trimming: 4 bases; J trimming: 3 bases; junction bases outside the gene matches: 3. This chain's CDR3 is CASSSGQGHTEAFF. For the CDR3, the DNA is TGTGCCAGCAGCTCGGGACAGGGTCACACTGAAGCTTTCTTT.

This rearrangement joins TRBV7-2 to TRBJ1-2, with TRBD1 matching over 7 bases. V gave up 1 base and J gave up 5 bases; unmatched junction bases: 7. The CDR3 has 15 residues. Looked up from germline, CDR1 is SGHTA and CDR2 is FQGNSA. The CDR3 reads CASSLDRDSLYGYTF. CDR3 DNA: TGTGCCAGCAGCTTAGACCGGGACAGCTTGTATGGCTACACCTTC.

The chain recombines TRBV27 with TRBJ1-1; possible D gene TRBD1, 5 bases. Deletions cut 5 bases from V and 4 bases from J, with 17 bases between. This CDR3 region has 15 residues. Per the germline V gene, CDR1 is MNHEY and CDR2 is SMNVEV (reference sequence). Here the CDR3 DNA reads TGTGCCAGCAGTACCCGTCACCGGGGGAGCACTGAAGCTTTCTTT. Its translation is CASSTRHRGSTEAFF.

The CDR3 is CASSRQGQGAGQPQHF. The DNA for the CDR3 is TGTGCCAGTAGTCGCCAGGGACAGGGGGCTGGGCAGCCCCAGCATTTT. The chain combines TRBV19 with TRBJ1-5; 12 bases map to TRBD1. Germline values: CDR1 LNHDA, CDR2 SQIVND (reference sequence). CDR3 size: 16 residues. The J segment lost 7 bases and the V segment lost 5 bases, leaving 9 bases of the junction unmatched.

The rearrangement uses TRBV7-9 and TRBJ2-1; 8 nucleotides line up with TRBD1. The CDR3 length is 15 residues. Germline loops: CDR1 SEHNR, CDR2 FQNEAQ (reference sequence). The ends lost 5 bases at V and 6 bases at J; junction bases unmatched: 9. CDR3 region: CASSLRTGPSNEQFF. The CDR3 bases are TGTGCCAGCAGCCTGCGGACAGGGCCCTCCAATGAGCAGTTCTTC. Looking up the rest from reference TRBV7-9 and TRBJ2-1 gives the full variable domain: DTGVSQNPRHKITKRGQNVTFRCDPISEHNRLYWYRQTLGQGPEFLTYFQNEAQLEKSRLLSDRFSAERPKGSFSTLEIQRTEQGDSAMYLCASSLRTGPSNEQFFGPGTRLTVL.

The chain has TRBV5-1 and TRBJ1-1; D remains unclear. The CDR3 spans 12 residues. Trimming took off 0 bases at V and 10 bases at J, with 10 bases between the two ends. Germline lookup yields CDR1 SGHRS and CDR2 YFSETQ. CDR3 sequence reads: CASSLDGSGAFF. CDR3 coding DNA: TGCGCCAGCAGCTTGGATGGGAGTGGAGCTTTCTTT.

The V call is TRBV7-2, the J call TRBJ1-1, with D perhaps matching TRBD1 (5 bases). Per the germline V gene, CDR1 is SGHTA and CDR2 is FQGNSA. The CDR3 covers 14 residues. Trimming shortened V by 6 bases and J by 1 base, and 12 bases separated the two germline ends. For the CDR3, the DNA is TGTGCCAGCAGTCAGGGACGGACGAACACTGAAGCTTTCTTT. Translation: CASSQGRTNTEAFF. Together with reference TRBV7-2 and TRBJ1-1, the CDR3 gives the full variable domain: GAGVSQSPSNKVTEKGKDVELRCDPISGHTALYWYRQSLGQGLEFLIYFQGNSAPDKSGLPSDRFSAERTGGSVSTLTIQRTQQEDSAVYLCASSQGRTNTEAFFGQGTRLTVV.